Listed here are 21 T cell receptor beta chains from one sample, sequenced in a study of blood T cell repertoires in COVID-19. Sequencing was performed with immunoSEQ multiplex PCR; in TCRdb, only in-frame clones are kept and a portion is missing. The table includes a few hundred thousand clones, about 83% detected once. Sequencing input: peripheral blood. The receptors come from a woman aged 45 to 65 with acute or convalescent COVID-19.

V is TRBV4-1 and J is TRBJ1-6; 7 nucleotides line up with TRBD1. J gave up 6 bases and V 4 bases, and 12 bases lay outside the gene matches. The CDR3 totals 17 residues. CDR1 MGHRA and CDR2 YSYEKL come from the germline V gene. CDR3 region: CASSLHGGTATNSPLHF. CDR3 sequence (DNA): TGCGCCAGCAGCCTCCATGGCGGGACAGCGACTAATTCACCCCTCCACTTT.

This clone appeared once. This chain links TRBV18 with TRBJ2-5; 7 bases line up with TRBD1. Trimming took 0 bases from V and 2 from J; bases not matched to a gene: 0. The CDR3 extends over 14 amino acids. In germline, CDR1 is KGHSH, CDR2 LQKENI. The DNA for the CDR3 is TGTGCCAGCTCACCACCGACAGGGCAAGAGACCCAGTACTTC. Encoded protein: CASSPPTGQETQYF.

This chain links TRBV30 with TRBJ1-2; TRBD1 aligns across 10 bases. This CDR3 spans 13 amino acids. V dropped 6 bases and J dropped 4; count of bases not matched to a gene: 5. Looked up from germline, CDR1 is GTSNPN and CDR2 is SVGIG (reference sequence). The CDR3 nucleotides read TGTGCCTGTCCCCGGGACAGGGGCTATGGCTACACCTTC. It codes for CACPRDRGYGYTF.

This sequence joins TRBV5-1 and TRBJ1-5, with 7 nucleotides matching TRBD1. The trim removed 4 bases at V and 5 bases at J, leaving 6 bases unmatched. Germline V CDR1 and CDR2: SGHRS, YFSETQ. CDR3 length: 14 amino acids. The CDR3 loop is CASSPLGGDQPQHF. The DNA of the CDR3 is TGCGCCAGCAGCCCCTTAGGGGGCGATCAGCCCCAGCATTTT.

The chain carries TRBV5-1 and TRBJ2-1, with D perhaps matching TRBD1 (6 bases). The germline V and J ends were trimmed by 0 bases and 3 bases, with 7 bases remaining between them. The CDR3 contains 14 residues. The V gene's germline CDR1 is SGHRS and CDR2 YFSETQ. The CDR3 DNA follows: TGCGCCAGCAGCTTGGGACAGGACTACAATGAGCAGTTCTTC. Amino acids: CASSLGQDYNEQFF. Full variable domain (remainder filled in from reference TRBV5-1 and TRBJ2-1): KAGVTQTPRYLIKTRGQQVTLSCSPISGHRSVSWYQQTPGQGLQFLFEYFSETQRNKGNFPGRFSGRQFSNSRSEMNVSTLELGDSALYLCASSLGQDYNEQFFGPGTRLTVL.

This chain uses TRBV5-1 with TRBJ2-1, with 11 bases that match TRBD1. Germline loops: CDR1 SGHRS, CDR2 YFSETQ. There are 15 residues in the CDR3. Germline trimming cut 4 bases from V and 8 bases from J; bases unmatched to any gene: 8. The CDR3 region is CASSRRDRGRDEQFF. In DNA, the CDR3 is TGCGCCAGCAGCCGCCGGGACAGGGGGAGAGATGAGCAGTTCTTC.

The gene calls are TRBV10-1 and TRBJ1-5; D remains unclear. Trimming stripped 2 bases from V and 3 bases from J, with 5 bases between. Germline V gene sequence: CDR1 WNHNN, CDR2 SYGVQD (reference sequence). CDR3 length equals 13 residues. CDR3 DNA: TGCGCCAGCAGTGAGATTCTCAATCAGCCCCAGCATTTT. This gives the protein CASSEILNQPQHF.

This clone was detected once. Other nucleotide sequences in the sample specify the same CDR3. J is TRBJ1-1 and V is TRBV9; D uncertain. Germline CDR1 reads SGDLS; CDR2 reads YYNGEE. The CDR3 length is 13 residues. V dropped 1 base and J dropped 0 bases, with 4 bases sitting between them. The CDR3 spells CASSVSVNTEAFF. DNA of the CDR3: TGTGCCAGCAGCGTATCTGTGAACACTGAAGCTTTCTTT.

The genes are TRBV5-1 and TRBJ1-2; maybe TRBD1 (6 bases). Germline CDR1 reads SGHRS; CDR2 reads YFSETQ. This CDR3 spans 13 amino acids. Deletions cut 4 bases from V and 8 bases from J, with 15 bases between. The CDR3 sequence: CASSLGPGEGYTF. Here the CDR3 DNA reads TGCGCCAGCAGCCTAGGGCCAGGGGAAGGCTACACCTTC.

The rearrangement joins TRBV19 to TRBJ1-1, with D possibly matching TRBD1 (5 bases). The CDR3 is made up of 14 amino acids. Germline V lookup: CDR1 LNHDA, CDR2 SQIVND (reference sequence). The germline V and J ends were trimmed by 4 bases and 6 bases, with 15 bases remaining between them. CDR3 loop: CASSRGGVSAEAFF. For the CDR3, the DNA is TGTGCCAGTAGTAGGGGGGGAGTTAGCGCTGAAGCTTTCTTT.

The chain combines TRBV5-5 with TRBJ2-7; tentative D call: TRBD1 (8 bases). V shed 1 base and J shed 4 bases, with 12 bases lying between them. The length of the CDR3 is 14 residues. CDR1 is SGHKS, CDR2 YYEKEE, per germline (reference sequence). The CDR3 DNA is TGTGCCAGCAGCTTGCTACAGGGGGGGTACGAGCAGTACTTC. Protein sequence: CASSLLQGGYEQYF.

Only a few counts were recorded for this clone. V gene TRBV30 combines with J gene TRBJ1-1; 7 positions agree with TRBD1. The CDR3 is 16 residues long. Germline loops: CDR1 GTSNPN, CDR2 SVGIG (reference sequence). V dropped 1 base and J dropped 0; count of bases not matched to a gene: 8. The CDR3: CAWSAGGRLMNTEAFF. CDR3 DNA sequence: TGTGCCTGGAGTGCAGGGGGACGATTGATGAACACTGAAGCTTTCTTT.

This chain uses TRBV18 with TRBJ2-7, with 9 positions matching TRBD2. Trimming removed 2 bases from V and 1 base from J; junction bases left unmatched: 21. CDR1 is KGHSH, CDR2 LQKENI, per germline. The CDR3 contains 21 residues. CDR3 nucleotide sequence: TGTGCCAGCTCACCAGCATTCGGGGGTAGCGGGAGCCTGGGGCCTTCCTACGAGCAGTACTTC. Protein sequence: CASSPAFGGSGSLGPSYEQYF.

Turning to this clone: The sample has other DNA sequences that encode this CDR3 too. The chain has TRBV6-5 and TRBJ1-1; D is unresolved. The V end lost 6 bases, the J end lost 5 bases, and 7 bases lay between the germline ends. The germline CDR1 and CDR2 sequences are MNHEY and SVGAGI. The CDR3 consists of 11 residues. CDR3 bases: TGTGCCAGCAGAGGCGGGACTGAAGCTTTCTTT. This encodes CASRGGTEAFF.

The CDR3 DNA sequence: TGTGCCAGCGGGGACCGGGACAGGGGCCCCACCGGGGAGCTGTTTTTT. It encodes CASGDRDRGPTGELFF. The chain joins TRBV3-1 (or the pseudogene TRBV3-2) to TRBJ2-2; 10 bases are shared with TRBD1. J lost 4 bases, V lost 8 bases, and 10 bases had no gene match. The CDR3 contains 16 residues. From germline, CDR1 is LGHDT and CDR2 YNNKEL (reference sequence).

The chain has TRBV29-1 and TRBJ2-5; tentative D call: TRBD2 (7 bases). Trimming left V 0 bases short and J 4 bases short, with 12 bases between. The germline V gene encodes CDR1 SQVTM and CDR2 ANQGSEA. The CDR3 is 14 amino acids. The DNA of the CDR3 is TGCAGCGTTGAAGATAGGGGGGGAGCAGAGACCCAGTACTTC. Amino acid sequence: CSVEDRGGAETQYF.

The CDR3 DNA sequence: TGCAGCGTTGAAGAAAGGGACAGCTATGGCTACACCTTC. Protein product: CSVEERDSYGYTF. The V and J genes are TRBV29-1 and TRBJ1-2, with 7 bases aligning to TRBD1. The CDR3 totals 13 residues. Looked up from germline, CDR1 is SQVTM and CDR2 is ANQGSEA. Losses at the gene ends were 0 bases for V and 4 bases for J; bases not matched to a gene: 2.

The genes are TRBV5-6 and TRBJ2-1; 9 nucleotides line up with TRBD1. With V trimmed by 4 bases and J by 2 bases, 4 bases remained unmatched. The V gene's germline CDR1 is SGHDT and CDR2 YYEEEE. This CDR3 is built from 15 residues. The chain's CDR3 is CASSRDRGAYNEQFF. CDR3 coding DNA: TGTGCCAGCAGCCGTGACAGGGGGGCCTACAATGAGCAGTTCTTC.

The chain's CDR3 is CASSTTGGDYGYTF. As DNA, the CDR3 is TGTGCCAGCAGTACGACAGGGGGGGACTATGGCTACACCTTC. The chain links TRBV28 to TRBJ1-2; TRBD1 matches 9 bases. Germline assignment: CDR1 MDHEN and CDR2 SYDVKM. J lost 3 bases, V lost 5 bases, and 4 bases had no gene match. The CDR3 runs 14 residues.

CDR3 bases: TGTGCCTGGAGCCGGGACTCATCCACAGATACGCAGTATTTT. It specifies CAWSRDSSTDTQYF. The rearrangement links TRBV30 to TRBJ2-3, with D perhaps matching TRBD2 (6 bases). Germline V gene data show CDR1 as GTSNPN and CDR2 as SVGIG (reference sequence). The CDR3 is 14 amino acids. The V gene lost 3 bases and the J gene lost 2 bases, with 12 bases spanning the gap.

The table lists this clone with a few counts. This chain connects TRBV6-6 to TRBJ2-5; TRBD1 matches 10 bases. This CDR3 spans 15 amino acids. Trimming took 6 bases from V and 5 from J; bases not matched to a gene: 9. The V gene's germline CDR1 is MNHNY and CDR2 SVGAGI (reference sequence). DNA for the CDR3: TGTGCCAGCAGCCCCTTGGGACAGGGGACGGAGACCCAGTACTTC. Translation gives CASSPLGQGTETQYF.